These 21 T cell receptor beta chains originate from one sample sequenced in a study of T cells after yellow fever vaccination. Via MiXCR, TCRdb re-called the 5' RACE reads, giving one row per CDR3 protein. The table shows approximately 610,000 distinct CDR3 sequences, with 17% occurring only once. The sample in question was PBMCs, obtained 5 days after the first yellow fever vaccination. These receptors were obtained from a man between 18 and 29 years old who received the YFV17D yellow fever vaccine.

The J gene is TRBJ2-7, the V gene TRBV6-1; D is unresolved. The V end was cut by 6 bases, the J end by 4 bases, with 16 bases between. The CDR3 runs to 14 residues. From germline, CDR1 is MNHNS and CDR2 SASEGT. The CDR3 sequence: CASRDHSGVYEQYV. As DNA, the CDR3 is TGTGCCAGCAGGGATCACAGTGGGGTATACGAGCAGTACGTC.

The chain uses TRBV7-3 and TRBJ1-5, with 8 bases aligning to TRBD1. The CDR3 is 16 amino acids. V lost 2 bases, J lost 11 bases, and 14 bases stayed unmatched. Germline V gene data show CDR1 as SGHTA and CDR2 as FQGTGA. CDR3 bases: TGTGCCAGCAGCTTAGGGGCAGGGGGCCCGCAACCAGCCCAGCATTTT. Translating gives CASSLGAGGPQPAQHF.

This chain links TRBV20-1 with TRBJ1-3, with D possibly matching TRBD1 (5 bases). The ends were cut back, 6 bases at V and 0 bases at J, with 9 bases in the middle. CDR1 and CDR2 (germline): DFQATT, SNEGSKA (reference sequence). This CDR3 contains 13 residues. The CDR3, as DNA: TGCAGTGCGAGGGGCCTCTCTGGAAACACCATATATTTT. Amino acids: CSARGLSGNTIYF.

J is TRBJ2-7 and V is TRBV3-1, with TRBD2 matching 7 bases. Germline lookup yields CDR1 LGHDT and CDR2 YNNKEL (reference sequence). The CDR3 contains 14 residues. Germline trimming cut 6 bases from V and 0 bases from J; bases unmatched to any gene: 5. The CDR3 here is CASRFSGYSYEQYF. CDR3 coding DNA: TGTGCCAGCAGGTTTAGCGGGTACTCCTACGAGCAGTACTTC.

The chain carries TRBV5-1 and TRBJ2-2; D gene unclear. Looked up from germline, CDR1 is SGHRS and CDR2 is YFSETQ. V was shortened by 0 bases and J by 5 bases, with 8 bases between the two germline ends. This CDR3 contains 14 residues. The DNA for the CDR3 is TGCGCCAGCAGCTTGGTGCAGAAGACCGGGGAGCTGTTTTTT. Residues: CASSLVQKTGELFF.

CDR3 nucleotide sequence: TGTGCCAGCAGTTACGCCCGAGAGGGTGCAGATACGCAGTATTTT. Encoded protein: CASSYAREGADTQYF. The V and J genes are TRBV6-5 and TRBJ2-3; D might be TRBD2 (5 bases). The CDR3 contains 15 residues. V lost 2 bases to trimming and J lost 4 bases, with 13 bases between them. The V gene's germline CDR1 is MNHEY and CDR2 SVGAGI.

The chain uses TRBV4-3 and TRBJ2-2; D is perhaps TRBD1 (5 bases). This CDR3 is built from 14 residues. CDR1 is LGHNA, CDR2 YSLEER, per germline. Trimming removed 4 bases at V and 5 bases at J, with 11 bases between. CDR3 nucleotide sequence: TGCGCCAGCAGCCCCTATAGGGGAACCGGGGAGCTGTTTTTT. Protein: CASSPYRGTGELFF.

DNA of the CDR3: TGTGCCAGTAGTCCAGCGGGGGGATTCGACTACGAGCAGTACTTC. Protein sequence: CASSPAGGFDYEQYF. The chain couples TRBV19 to TRBJ2-7; TRBD2 aligns across 9 bases. V shed 5 bases, J shed 3 bases, and the junction held 8 bases outside the gene matches. The CDR3 contains 15 residues. The germline gives CDR1 LNHDA, CDR2 SQIVND (reference sequence).

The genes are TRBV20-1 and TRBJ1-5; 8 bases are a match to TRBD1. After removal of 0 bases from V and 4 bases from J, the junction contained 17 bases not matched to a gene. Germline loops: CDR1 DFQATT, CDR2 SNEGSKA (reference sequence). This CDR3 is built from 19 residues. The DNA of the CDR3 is TGCAGTGCTAGAGATCTCGGACAGGGCGTCCCCACAAGGAATCAGCCCCAGCATTTT. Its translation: CSARDLGQGVPTRNQPQHF.

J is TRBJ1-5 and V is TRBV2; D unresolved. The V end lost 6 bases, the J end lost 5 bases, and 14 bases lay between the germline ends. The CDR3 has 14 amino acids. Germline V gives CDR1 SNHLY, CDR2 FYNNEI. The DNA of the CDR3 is TGTGCCAGCAGGGGAGACCCTAGGGATCAGCCCCAGCATTTT. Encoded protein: CASRGDPRDQPQHF.

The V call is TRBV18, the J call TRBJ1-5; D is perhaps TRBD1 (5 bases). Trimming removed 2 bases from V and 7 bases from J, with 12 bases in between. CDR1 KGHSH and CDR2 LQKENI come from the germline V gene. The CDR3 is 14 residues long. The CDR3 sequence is CASSPGIQVQPQHF. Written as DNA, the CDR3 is TGTGCCAGCTCACCAGGTATACAGGTACAGCCCCAGCATTTT.

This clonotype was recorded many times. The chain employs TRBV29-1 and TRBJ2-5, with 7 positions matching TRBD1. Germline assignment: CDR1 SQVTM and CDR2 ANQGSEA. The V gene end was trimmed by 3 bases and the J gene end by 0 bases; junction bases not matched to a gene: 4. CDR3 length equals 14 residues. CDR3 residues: CSVEMTGHQETQYF. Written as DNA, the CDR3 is TGCAGCGTTGAGATGACAGGGCACCAAGAGACCCAGTACTTC.

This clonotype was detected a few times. The CDR3 DNA sequence: TGTGCCAGCAGTTCTTGGCCGGGACCAGAGGGGGAAAAACTGTTTTTT. It translates to CASSSWPGPEGEKLFF. J is TRBJ1-4 and V is TRBV27; tentative D call: TRBD1 (5 bases). V gave up 4 bases and J gave up 8 bases, with 20 bases separating them. Per germline, CDR1 MNHEY and CDR2 SMNVEV (reference sequence). The CDR3 loop spans 16 amino acids.

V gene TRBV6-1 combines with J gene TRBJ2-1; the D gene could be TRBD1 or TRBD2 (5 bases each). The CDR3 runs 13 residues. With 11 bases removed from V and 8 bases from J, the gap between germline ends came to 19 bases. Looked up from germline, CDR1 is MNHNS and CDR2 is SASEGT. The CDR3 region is CAHRGRGPDEQFF. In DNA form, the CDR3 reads TGTGCCCATAGGGGCCGGGGTCCGGATGAGCAGTTCTTC.

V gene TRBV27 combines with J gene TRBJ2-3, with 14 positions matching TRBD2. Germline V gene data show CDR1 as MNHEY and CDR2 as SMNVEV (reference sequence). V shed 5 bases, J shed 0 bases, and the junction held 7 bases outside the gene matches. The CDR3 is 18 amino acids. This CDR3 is CASSTGLAGGHSTDTQYF. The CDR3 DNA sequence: TGTGCCAGCAGTACAGGACTAGCGGGAGGTCATAGCACAGATACGCAGTATTTT.

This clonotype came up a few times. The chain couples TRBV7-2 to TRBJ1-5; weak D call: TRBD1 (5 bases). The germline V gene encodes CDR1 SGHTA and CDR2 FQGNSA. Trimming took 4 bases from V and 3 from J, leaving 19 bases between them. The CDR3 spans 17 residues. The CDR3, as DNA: TGTGCCAGCAGCTCTAGGGGACCCAGCGTCAACAATCAGCCCCAGCATTTT. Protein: CASSSRGPSVNNQPQHF.

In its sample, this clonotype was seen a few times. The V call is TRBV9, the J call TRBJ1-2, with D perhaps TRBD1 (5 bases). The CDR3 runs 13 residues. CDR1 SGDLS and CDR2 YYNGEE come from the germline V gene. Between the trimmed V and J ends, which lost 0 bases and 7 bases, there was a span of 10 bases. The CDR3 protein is CASSVGGSSGYTF. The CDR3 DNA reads TGTGCCAGCAGCGTAGGGGGGTCGAGTGGCTACACCTTC.

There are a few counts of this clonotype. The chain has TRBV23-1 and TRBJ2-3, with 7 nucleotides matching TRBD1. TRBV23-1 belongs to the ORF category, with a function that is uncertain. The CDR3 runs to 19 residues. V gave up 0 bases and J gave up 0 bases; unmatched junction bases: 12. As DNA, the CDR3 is TGCGCCAGCAGTCAATCGGGGCAATTGGGGACAGTGAGCACAGATACGCAGTATTTT. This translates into CASSQSGQLGTVSTDTQYF.

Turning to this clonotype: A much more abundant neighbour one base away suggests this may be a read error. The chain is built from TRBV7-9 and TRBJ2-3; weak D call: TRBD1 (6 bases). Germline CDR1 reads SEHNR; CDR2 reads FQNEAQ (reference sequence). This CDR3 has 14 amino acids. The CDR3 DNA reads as TGTGCCAGCATCTTAGACAGGAGCACAGATACGCAGTATTTT. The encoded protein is CASILDRSTDTQYF.

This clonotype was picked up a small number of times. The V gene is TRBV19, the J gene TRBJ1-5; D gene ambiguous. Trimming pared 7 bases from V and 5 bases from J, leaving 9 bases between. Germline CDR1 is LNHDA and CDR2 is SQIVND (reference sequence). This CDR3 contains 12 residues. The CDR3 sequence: CASMVGDQPQHF. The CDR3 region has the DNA TGTGCCAGTATGGTAGGAGATCAGCCCCAGCATTTT.

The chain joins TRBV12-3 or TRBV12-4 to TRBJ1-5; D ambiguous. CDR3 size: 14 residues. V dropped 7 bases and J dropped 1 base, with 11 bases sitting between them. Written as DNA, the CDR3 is TGTGCCAGCAAGGAGATAGACAGCAATCAGCCCCAGCATTTT. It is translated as CASKEIDSNQPQHF.